The 8 T cell receptor beta chains given below trace back to one sample, sequenced in a study of blood T cell repertoires in COVID-19 (dated by TCRdb to the early 2020s). Libraries were made using the immunoSEQ multiplex PCR assay. TCRdb took this table from immuneACCESS and kept in-frame rearrangements with V and J called. Such tables lack part of the clones; where checked against another copy, unresolved V genes explain under half of the gap, and the rest is unexplained. Recorded for this sample are more than 250,000 clones; about 91% of them occurred a single time. Together, the top ten hold 0.95% to 1.5% of the sample. Sequenced: PBMCs or T cells enriched from blood (not recorded which). These receptors all stem from a woman aged 40 to 50 with acute COVID-19.

V usage is TRBV29-1 and J usage is TRBJ2-7; a possible D gene is TRBD1 (6 bases). V was pared by 6 bases and J by 6 bases, with 18 bases between. Germline V gene lookup returns CDR1 SQVTM and CDR2 ANQGSEA. This CDR3 is 13 amino acids long. CDR3 coding DNA: TGCAGCGTATCGAGGGGGAGTTCTTCCGAGCAGTACTTC. This encodes CSVSRGSSSEQYF.

This clone was seen only once. J is TRBJ1-2 and V is TRBV19; 9 bases align to TRBD1. Germline V CDR1 and CDR2: LNHDA, SQIVND (reference sequence). The CDR3 spans 15 residues. Trimming removed 6 bases from V and 5 bases from J; junction bases left unmatched: 10. The CDR3 DNA follows: TGTGCCAGTAGAACCATCCGGGACAGGGTATATGGCTACACCTTC. It specifies CASRTIRDRVYGYTF.

This clone was seen just once. The J gene is TRBJ1-6, the V gene TRBV14; D may be TRBD1 (5 bases). The CDR3 totals 16 residues. V was shortened by 0 bases and J by 7 bases, with 13 bases between the two germline ends. Germline V gene data show CDR1 as SGHDN and CDR2 as FVKESK. CDR3 amino acids: CASSQELGRLNSPLHF. CDR3 nucleotide sequence: TGTGCCAGCAGCCAAGAGTTGGGGCGGCTCAATTCACCCCTCCACTTT.

Only a few counts were recorded for this clone. The J gene is TRBJ1-1, the V gene TRBV18, with 11 nucleotides matching TRBD1. CDR3 length: 17 amino acids. V gave up 2 bases and J gave up 4 bases; unmatched junction bases: 9. Germline V gene sequence: CDR1 KGHSH, CDR2 LQKENI. The CDR3 DNA reads as TGTGCCAGCTCACCAGACTCCGGACAGGGGGCGGGCACTGAAGCTTTCTTT. It translates to CASSPDSGQGAGTEAFF. Together with reference TRBV18 and TRBJ1-1, the CDR3 gives the full variable domain: NAGVMQNPRHLVRRRGQEARLRCSPMKGHSHVYWYRQLPEEGLKFMVYLQKENIIDESGMPKERFSAEFPKEGPSILRIQQVVRGDSAAYFCASSPDSGQGAGTEAFFGQGTRLTVV.

The chain couples TRBV27 to TRBJ2-2, with TRBD1 matching 7 bases. There are 16 residues in the CDR3. V was pared by 5 bases and J by 2 bases, with 8 bases of the junction left unmatched. Germline V CDR1 and CDR2: MNHEY, SMNVEV (reference sequence). The CDR3: CASSPWTGPNTGELFF. Here the CDR3 DNA reads TGTGCCAGCAGTCCGTGGACAGGTCCCAACACCGGGGAGCTGTTTTTT.

This chain connects TRBV5-4 to TRBJ1-1; maybe TRBD1 (5 bases). Germline assignment: CDR1 SGHNT and CDR2 YYREEE (reference sequence). The length of the CDR3 is 14 residues. V was trimmed by 6 bases and J by 2 bases, leaving 14 bases between them. CDR3 amino acids: CASTYEGQNTEAFF. DNA for the CDR3: TGTGCCAGCACCTATGAAGGACAAAACACTGAAGCTTTCTTT.

V is TRBV5-1 and J is TRBJ1-5, with D possibly TRBD1 on 6 matching bases. The germline V and J ends were trimmed by 4 bases and 5 bases, with 16 bases remaining between them. The CDR3 covers 15 residues. Germline-derived CDR1 and CDR2 are SGHRS and YFSETQ. The CDR3 loop reads CASSILGQRDQPQHF. The CDR3 DNA reads TGCGCCAGCAGCATATTGGGACAAAGAGATCAGCCCCAGCATTTT.

The V gene is TRBV7-9, the J gene TRBJ1-2; D gene ambiguous. Between the trimmed V and J ends, which lost 4 bases and 0 bases, there was a span of 9 bases. CDR1 and CDR2 from the germline V gene are SEHNR and FQNEAQ (reference sequence). The CDR3 contains 14 residues. CDR3 bases: TGTGCCAGCAGCTCCCGCGAAGCTAACTATGGCTACACCTTC. This sequence encodes CASSSREANYGYTF.